This T cell receptor beta chain was captured in a study of vaccination effects on CD4 cells after COVID-19. Generated by immunoSEQ multiplex PCR, the TCRdb table keeps only in-frame clones and is missing some. The data contain around 19,000 clones, around 70% of them singletons. The junction had 10 bases not matched to a gene; V was cut back by 2 bases and J by 8 bases. The CDR3 runs to 16 residues. CDR1 is KGHDR and CDR2 is SFDVKD in the germline V gene. Viral peptide pools were used in the ViraFEST assay to expand antigen-specific CD4+ T cells, and sequencing came afterward. The authors isolated CD4+ T cells after around 10 days of culture. In the case of this clone: Its antigen is unidentified.

This clonotype originated in a human donor who received a COVID-19 vaccine. V usage is TRBV24-1 and J usage is TRBJ1-4, with 7 bases matching TRBD1. The specimen was CD4+ T cells from PBMCs cultured with HCoV-229E spike peptides, collected before COVID-19 vaccination. CDR3 nucleotides: TGTGCCACCAGTGATTCCCAACAGGGGAGTGGCGAAAAACTGTTTTTT. Translation gives CATSDSQQGSGEKLFF.